What follows describes a single T cell receptor (beta chain). The target of this receptor is not known. Qualities for individual bases were not recorded, and no much larger clone is one base off. The method behind the library was the immunoSEQ multiplex PCR assay. TCRdb carries this immuneACCESS record with in-frame sequences only. Its versions omit some clonotypes, under half of them owing to an unresolved V gene in the studies checked, with the rest unexplained. The sample yields approximately 72,000 clones; approximately 89% were counted once. More than 7% of the sample belongs to the ten largest clones. The CDR3 contains 13 residues, cysteine and phenylalanine counted. Here the CDR3 DNA is all that survives: 39 bases in frame from base 1. CDR1 and CDR2 are read off the germline V gene (reference sequence) as LNHDA and SQIVND. The trim is 4 bases for V and 4 bases for J, with a gap of 10 bases between the germline ends.

The data belong to a study of control samples from healthy donors and cancer patients (dated by TCRdb to 2020 to 2022). The rearrangement combines TRBV19 with TRBJ1-2; confidence is insufficient to name the D gene. Input material: blood. This clonotype was sampled from a middle-aged man in good health. The nucleotide sequence is TGTGCCAGTAGTACAGCCAGTATCTATGGCTACACCTTC. Its amino acids are CASSTASIYGYTF. Extended through the reference TRBV19 and TRBJ1-2 proteins, this CDR3 yields the full variable domain: DGGITQSPKYLFRKEGQNVTLSCEQNLNHDAMYWYRQDPGQGLRLIYYSQIVNDFQKGDIAEGYSVSREKKESFPLTVTSAQKNPTAFYLCASSTASIYGYTFGSGTRLTVV.